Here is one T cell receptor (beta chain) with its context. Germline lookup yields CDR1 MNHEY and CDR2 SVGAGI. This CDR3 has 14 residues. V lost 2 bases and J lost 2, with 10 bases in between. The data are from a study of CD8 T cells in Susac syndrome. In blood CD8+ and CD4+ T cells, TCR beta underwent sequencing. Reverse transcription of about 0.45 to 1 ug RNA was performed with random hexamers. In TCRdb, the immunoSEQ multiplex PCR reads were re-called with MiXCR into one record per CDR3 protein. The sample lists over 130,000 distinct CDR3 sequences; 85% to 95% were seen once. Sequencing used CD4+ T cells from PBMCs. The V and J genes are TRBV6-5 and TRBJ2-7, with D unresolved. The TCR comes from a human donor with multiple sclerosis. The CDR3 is CASSYHRVAYEQYF. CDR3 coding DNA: TGTGCCAGCAGTTACCATCGGGTTGCCTACGAGCAGTACTTC.